This T cell receptor beta chain was retrieved from a study of response to subunit inactivated influenza vaccine. Broader study findings: Only a handful of new T cells, the authors suggested, are recruited with each seasonal influenza vaccination.

Each CDR3 protein is one row after TCRdb ran MiXCR on the RT-PCR reads. Of about 800,000 distinct CDR3 sequences listed, 21% are singletons. The CDR3 totals 17 residues. The ends lost 0 bases at V and 3 bases at J; junction bases unmatched: 7. Germline CDR1 reads LNHNV; CDR2 reads YYDKDF (reference sequence). Points on this clonotype: Antigen: not known.

The source of this sequence is a man between 45 and 60 years old who received an inactivated influenza vaccine. The J gene is TRBJ2-1, the V gene TRBV15; 8 nucleotides line up with TRBD2. The input for sequencing was PBMCs from blood, taken about 5 days after vaccination. The chain's CDR3 is CATSRDIVAGIYNEQFF. The CDR3, as DNA: TGTGCCACCAGCAGAGATATCGTAGCGGGGATCTACAATGAGCAGTTCTTC.